The source of this T cell receptor (beta chain) is a study of vaccination and CD4 T cells after COVID-19. In the study overall: Diagnosis preceded the drawing of post-COVID samples by a median approximately 110 days (range 35 to 161). Regarding the study as a whole: Convalescent patients were relatively few, and early post-infection timepoints were missing.

Only one count was recorded for this clonotype. Its antigen is not known. Trimming removed 4 bases from V and 5 bases from J, with 14 bases in between. The CDR3 loop spans 14 amino acids. Germline V gene sequence: CDR1 MGHRA, CDR2 YSYEKL. The treatment was: roughly 10-day PBMC culture with coronavirus spike peptide pools or control peptides (ViraFEST assay). Sequencing of the DNA from cultured CD4+ T cells was carried out with the Oncomine TCR Beta short-read assay. TCRdb re-analysed the PCR reads in MiXCR, keeping a single row per CDR3 protein. This table holds about 19,000 distinct CDR3 sequences, roughly 48% found once.

The sequencing here drew on CD4+ T cells from blood, cultured in vitro, taken before SARS-CoV-2 vaccination. The receptor comes from a human donor who had recovered from COVID-19. The V and J genes are TRBV4-1 and TRBJ1-2, with a weak D call TRBD1 (5 bases). CDR3 sequence: CASSPYTGGYGYTF. The DNA for the CDR3 is TGCGCCAGCAGCCCTTATACCGGGGGGTATGGCTACACCTTC.